This T cell receptor beta chain appears in the sequencing data of a study of response to subunit inactivated influenza vaccine. MiXCR, applied by TCRdb to the RT-PCR reads, yields one record per CDR3 protein. The sample lists about 610,000 distinct CDR3 sequences, 14% occurring once. V was clipped by 5 bases and J by 2 bases; unmatched bases: 6. The CDR3 runs 15 residues. Germline lookup yields CDR1 MNHEY and CDR2 SMNVEV (reference sequence). The TCR was taken from a man between 45 and 60 years old who received an inactivated influenza vaccine. This specimen was PBMCs from blood, taken 12 days after vaccination. The V and J genes are TRBV27 and TRBJ2-3, with 8 nucleotides matching TRBD2. The CDR3 protein is CASSPYSGNTDTQYF. The CDR3 DNA follows: TGTGCCAGCAGTCCGTATAGCGGGAACACAGATACGCAGTATTTT.